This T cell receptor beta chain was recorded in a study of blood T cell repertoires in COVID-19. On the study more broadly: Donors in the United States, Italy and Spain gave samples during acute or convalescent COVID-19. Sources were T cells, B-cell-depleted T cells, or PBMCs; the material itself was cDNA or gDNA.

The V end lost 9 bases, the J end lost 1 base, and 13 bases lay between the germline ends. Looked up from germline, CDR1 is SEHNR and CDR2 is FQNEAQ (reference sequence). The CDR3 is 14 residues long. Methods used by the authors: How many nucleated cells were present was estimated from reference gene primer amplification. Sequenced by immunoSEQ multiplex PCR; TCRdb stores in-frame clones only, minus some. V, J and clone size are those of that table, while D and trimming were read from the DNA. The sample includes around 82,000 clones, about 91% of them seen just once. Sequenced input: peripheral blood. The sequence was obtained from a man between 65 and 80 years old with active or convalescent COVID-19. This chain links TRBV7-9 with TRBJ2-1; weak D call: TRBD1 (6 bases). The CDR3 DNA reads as TGTGCCAGTAAACAGGGATCGTCCTACAATGAGCAGTTCTTC. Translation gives CASKQGSSYNEQFF.